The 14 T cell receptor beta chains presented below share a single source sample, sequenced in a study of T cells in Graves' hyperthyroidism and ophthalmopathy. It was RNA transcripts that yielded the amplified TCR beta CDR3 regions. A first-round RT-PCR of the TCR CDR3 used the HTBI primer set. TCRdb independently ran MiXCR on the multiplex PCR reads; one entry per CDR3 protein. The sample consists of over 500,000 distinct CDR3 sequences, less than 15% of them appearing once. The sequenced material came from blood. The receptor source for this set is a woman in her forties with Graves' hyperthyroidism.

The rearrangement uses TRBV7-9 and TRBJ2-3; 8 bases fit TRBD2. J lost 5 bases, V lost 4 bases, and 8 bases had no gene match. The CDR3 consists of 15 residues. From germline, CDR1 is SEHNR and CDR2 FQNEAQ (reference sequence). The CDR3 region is CASSSGGSYIDTQYF. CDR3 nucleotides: TGTGCCAGCAGCTCGGGGGGGAGTTATATAGATACGCAGTATTTT.

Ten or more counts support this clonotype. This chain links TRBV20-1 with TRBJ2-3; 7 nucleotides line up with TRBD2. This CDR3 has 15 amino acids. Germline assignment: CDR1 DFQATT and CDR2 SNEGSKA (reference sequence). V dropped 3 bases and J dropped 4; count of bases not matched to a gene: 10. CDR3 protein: CSASRGGSFSDTQYF. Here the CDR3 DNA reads TGCAGTGCTAGCAGAGGCGGGAGTTTTTCAGATACGCAGTATTTT.

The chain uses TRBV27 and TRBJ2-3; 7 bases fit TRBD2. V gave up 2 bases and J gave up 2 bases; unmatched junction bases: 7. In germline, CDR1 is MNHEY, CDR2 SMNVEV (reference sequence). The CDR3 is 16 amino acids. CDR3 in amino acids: CASSLGAGRNTDTQYF. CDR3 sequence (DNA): TGTGCCAGCAGTTTAGGAGCGGGGCGAAACACAGATACGCAGTATTTT.

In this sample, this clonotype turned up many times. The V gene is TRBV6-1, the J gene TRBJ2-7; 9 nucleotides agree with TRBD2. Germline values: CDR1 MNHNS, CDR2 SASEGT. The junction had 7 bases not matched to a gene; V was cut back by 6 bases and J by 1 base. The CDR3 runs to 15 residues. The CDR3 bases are TGTGCCAGCAGCCCTAGCGGGGAGGCATCCTACGAGCAGTACTTC. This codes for CASSPSGEASYEQYF.

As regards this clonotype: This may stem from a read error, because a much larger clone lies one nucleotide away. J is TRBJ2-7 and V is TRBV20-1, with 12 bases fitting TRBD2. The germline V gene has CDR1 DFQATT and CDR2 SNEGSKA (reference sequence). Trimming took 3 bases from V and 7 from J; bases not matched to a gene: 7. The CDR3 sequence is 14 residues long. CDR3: CSARTSGSSGEQYF. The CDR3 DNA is TGCAGTGCTAGGACTAGCGGGAGTTCGGGGGAGCAGTACTTC.

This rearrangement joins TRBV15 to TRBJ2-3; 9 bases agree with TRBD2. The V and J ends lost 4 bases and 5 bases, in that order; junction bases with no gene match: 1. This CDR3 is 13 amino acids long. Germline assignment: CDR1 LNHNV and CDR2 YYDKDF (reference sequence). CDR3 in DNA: TGTGCCACCAGCAAGACTAGCGGAGATACGCAGTATTTT. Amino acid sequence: CATSKTSGDTQYF.

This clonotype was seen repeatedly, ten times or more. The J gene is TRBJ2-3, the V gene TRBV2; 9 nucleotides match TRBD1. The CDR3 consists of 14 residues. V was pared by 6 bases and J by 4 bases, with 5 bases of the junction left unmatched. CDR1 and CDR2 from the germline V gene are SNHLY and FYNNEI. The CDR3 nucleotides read TGTGCCAGCAGGGCGGGACAGGGCGCAGATACGCAGTATTTT. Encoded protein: CASRAGQGADTQYF.

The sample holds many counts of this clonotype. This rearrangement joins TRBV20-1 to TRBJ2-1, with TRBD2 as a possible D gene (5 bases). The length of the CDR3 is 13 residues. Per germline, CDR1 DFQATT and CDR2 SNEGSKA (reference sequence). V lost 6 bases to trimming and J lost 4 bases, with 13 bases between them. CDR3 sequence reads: CSASPGSYNEQFF. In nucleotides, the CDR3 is TGCAGTGCCTCCCCGGGGAGTTACAATGAGCAGTTCTTC.

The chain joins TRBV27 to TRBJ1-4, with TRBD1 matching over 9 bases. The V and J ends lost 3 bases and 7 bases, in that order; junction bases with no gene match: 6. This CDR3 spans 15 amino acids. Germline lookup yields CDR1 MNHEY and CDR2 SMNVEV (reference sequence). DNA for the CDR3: TGTGCCAGCAGTTTGGGGACAGGGCCGTCTGAAAAACTGTTTTTT. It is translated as CASSLGTGPSEKLFF.

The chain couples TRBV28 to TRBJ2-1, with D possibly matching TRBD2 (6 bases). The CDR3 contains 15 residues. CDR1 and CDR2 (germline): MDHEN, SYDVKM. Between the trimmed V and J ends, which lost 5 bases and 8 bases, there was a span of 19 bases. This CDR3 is CASSPGTVSRHEQFF. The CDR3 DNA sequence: TGTGCCAGCAGTCCCGGGACTGTGAGTAGGCATGAGCAGTTCTTC.

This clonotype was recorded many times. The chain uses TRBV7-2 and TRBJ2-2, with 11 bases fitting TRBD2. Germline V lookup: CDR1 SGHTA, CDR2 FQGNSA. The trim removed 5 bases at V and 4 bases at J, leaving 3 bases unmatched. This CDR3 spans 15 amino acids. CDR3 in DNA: TGTGCCAGCAGCCGACTAGCGGGATCCACCGGGGAGCTGTTTTTT. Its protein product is CASSRLAGSTGELFF.

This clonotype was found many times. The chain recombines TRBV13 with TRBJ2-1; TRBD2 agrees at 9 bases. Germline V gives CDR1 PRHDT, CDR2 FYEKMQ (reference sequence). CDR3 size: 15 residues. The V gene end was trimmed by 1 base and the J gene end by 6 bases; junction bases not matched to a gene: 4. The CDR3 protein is CASSLVAGVGNEQFF. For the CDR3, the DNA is TGTGCCAGCAGCTTAGTAGCGGGAGTGGGCAATGAGCAGTTCTTC.

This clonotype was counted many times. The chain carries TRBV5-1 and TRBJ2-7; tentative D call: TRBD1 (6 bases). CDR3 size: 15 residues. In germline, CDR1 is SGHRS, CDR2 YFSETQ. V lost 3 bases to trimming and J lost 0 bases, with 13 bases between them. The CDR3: CASSSGTTSSYEQYF. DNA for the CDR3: TGCGCCAGCAGCTCCGGGACAACGAGCTCCTACGAGCAGTACTTC.

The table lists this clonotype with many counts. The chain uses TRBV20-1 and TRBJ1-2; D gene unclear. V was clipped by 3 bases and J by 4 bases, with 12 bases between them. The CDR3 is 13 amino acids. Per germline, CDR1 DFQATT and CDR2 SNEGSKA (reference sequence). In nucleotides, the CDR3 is TGCAGTGCTAGGGGGAGTGGAGGCTATGGCTACACCTTC. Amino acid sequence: CSARGSGGYGYTF.